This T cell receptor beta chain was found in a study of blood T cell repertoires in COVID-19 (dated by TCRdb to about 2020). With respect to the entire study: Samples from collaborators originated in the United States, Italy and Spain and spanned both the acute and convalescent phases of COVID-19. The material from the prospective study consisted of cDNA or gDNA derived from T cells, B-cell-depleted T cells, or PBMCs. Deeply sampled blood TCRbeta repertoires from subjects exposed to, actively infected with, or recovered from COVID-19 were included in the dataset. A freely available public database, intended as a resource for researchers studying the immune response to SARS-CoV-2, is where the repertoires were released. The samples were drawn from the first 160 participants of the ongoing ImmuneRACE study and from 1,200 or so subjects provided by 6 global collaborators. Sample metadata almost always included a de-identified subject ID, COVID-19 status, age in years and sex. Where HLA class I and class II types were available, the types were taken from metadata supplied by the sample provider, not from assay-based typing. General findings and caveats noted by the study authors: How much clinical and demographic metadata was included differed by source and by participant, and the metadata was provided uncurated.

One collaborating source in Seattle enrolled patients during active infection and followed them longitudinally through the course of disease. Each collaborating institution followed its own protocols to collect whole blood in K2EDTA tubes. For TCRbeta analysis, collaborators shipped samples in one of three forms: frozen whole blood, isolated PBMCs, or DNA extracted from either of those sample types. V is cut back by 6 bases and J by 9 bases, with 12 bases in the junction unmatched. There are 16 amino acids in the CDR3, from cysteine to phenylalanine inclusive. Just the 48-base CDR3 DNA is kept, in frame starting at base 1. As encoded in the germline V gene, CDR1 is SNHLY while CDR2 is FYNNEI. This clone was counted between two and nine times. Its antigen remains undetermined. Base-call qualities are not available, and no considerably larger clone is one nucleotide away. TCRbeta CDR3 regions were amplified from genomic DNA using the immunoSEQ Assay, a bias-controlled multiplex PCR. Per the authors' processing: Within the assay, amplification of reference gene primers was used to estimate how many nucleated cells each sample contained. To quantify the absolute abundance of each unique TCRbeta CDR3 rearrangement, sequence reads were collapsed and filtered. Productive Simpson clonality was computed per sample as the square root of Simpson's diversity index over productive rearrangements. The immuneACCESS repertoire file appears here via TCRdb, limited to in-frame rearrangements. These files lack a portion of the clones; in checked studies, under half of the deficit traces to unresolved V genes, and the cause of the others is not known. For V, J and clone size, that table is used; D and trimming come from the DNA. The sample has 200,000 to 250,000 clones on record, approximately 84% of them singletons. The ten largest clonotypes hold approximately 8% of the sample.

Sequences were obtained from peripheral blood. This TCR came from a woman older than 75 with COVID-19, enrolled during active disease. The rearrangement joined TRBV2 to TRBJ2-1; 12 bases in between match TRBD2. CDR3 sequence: CASRWRLAGVSGEQFF. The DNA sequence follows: TGTGCCAGCAGGTGGAGACTAGCGGGAGTCTCGGGTGAGCAGTTCTTC. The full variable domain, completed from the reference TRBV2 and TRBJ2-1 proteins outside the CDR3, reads EPEVTQTPSHQVTQMGQEVILRCVPISNHLYFYWYRQILGQKVEFLVSFYNNEISEKSEIFDDQFSVERPDGSNFTLKIRSTKLEDSAMYFCASRWRLAGVSGEQFFGPGTRLTVL.